These 14 T cell receptor beta chains share one sample of origin, sequenced in a study of cytomegalovirus exposure and HLA in healthy donors. Vbeta (60) and Jbeta (13) primers were used in the PCR. Sequenced by immunoSEQ multiplex PCR; TCRdb stores in-frame clones only, minus some. The table has 200,000 or so clones, 82% seen once. Material: PBMCs. The receptors stem from a boy aged 2-15 years in good health and CMV-seronegative.

This CDR3 is CAISPLAGGNNEQFF. The CDR3 region has the DNA TGTGCCATCAGTCCCCTAGCGGGGGGGAACAATGAGCAGTTCTTC. This chain uses TRBV10-3 with TRBJ2-1; 12 nucleotides align to TRBD2. The CDR3 sequence is 15 residues long. Germline V gene data show CDR1 as ENHRY and CDR2 as SYGVKD. The junction had 4 bases not matched to a gene; V was cut back by 5 bases and J by 5 bases.

This sequence joins TRBV6-6 and TRBJ2-1, with no clear D. Looked up from germline, CDR1 is MNHNY and CDR2 is SVGAGI (reference sequence). The CDR3 has 12 amino acids. Trimming left V 4 bases short and J 6 bases short, with 7 bases between. The CDR3 here is CASSFLGNEQFF. Here the CDR3 DNA reads TGTGCCAGCAGTTTTCTAGGCAATGAGCAGTTCTTC.

The V call is TRBV4-3, the J call TRBJ1-2, with 9 nucleotides matching TRBD1. The CDR3 has 15 residues. Germline V gene sequence: CDR1 LGHNA, CDR2 YSLEER. V lost 0 bases to trimming and J lost 6 bases; unmatched junction nucleotides: 5. CDR3 sequence (DNA): TGCGCCAGCAGCCAAGATCGGGGGACAGGGCATGGCTACACCTTC. Its protein product is CASSQDRGTGHGYTF.

In its sample, this clone was seen a few times. The junction departs from the called germline gene at one end, perhaps through a read error. This sequence joins TRBV19 and TRBJ1-6; D remains unclear. This CDR3 has 14 amino acids. Germline CDR1 reads LNHDA; CDR2 reads SQIVND (reference sequence). As DNA, the CDR3 is TGTGCCAGTAGTTCCGGGTCCTCTAATTCACCCCTCCACTTT. Protein sequence: CASSSGSSNSPLHF.

This chain uses TRBV7-2 with TRBJ2-7; a weak D match, TRBD2 (7 bases). There are 16 residues in the CDR3. V was trimmed by 7 bases and J by 3 bases, leaving 22 bases between them. Germline CDR1 is SGHTA and CDR2 is FQGNSA. The CDR3: CASTDGGGGPSYEQYF. In nucleotides, the CDR3 is TGTGCCAGCACCGACGGAGGCGGGGGCCCTAGCTACGAGCAGTACTTC.

This CDR3 reads CASSITGHGETQYF. CDR3 DNA: TGTGCCAGCAGTATAACAGGGCACGGAGAGACCCAGTACTTC. The V gene is TRBV7-9, the J gene TRBJ2-5; D may be TRBD1 (6 bases). Germline values: CDR1 SEHNR, CDR2 FQNEAQ (reference sequence). The CDR3 covers 14 residues. V lost 6 bases and J 4 bases, leaving 15 bases between the germline ends.

V gene TRBV4-1 combines with J gene TRBJ2-3, with 10 bases fitting TRBD2. The CDR3 runs to 16 residues. Germline lookup yields CDR1 MGHRA and CDR2 YSYEKL. The ends lost 1 base at V and 4 bases at J; junction bases unmatched: 5. The CDR3 nucleotides read TGCGCCAGCAGCCAAGGGGGGGGACTAGCGCCAGATACGCAGTATTTT. It translates to CASSQGGGLAPDTQYF.

This clone was observed a few times. The rearrangement links TRBV9 to TRBJ2-6; 7 nucleotides agree with TRBD2. The V segment lost 3 bases and the J segment 3 bases; nucleotides outside the gene matches: 9. The CDR3 consists of 17 residues. In germline, CDR1 is SGDLS, CDR2 YYNGEE. DNA for the CDR3: TGTGCCAGCAGCGGGGGGGGAAGAGGTAGTGGGGCCAACGTCCTGACTTTC. Translation: CASSGGGRGSGANVLTF.

J is TRBJ2-7 and V is TRBV5-6; 7 bases are shared with TRBD2. J gave up 7 bases and V 6 bases, and 7 bases lay outside the gene matches. The germline gives CDR1 SGHDT, CDR2 YYEEEE. There are 12 residues in the CDR3. The CDR3: CASTQPGGEQYF. CDR3 bases: TGTGCCAGCACCCAACCCGGGGGGGAGCAGTACTTC.

The rearrangement joins TRBV7-8 to TRBJ2-7, with 8 bases that match TRBD1. The CDR3 has 16 residues. The germline CDR1 and CDR2 sequences are SGHVS and FQNEAQ. V was pared by 4 bases and J by 6 bases, with 14 bases of the junction left unmatched. The CDR3 is CASSSARLAGGAEQYF. In DNA, the CDR3 is TGTGCCAGCAGCTCGGCCCGCCTGGCAGGGGGCGCCGAGCAGTACTTC.

V and J are TRBV5-6 and TRBJ2-3, with TRBD1 as a possible D gene (6 bases). The ends were cut back, 2 bases at V and 2 bases at J, with 12 bases in the middle. The CDR3 covers 15 residues. Germline V gives CDR1 SGHDT, CDR2 YYEEEE. The CDR3 coding sequence is TGTGCCAGCAGCTTTCTGGGGACACCCACAGATACGCAGTATTTT. It is translated as CASSFLGTPTDTQYF.

As for this clone: Mismatch with germline at one junction end may stem from a read error. The gene calls are TRBV2 and TRBJ2-7, with TRBD1 as a possible D gene (6 bases). The CDR3 totals 13 residues. Germline V gene lookup returns CDR1 SNHLY and CDR2 FYNNEI. The CDR3 DNA follows: TGTGCCGGACGGGCCGGACAGTCCTCCGAGCAGTACTTC. Amino acids: CAGRAGQSSEQYF.

CDR3 protein: CASTRARGHRTF. The CDR3 DNA reads as TGTGCCAGCACCCGGGCGCGGGGGCATAGAACCTTC. The V gene is TRBV11-2, the J gene TRBJ1-2; TRBD1 might be the D (6 bases). The CDR3 runs 12 residues. Trimming left V 7 bases short and J 14 bases short, with 20 bases between. CDR1 is SGHAT, CDR2 FQNNGV, per germline.

The chain combines TRBV27 with TRBJ1-5; TRBD1 aligns across 8 bases. There are 14 residues in the CDR3. The junction had 8 bases not matched to a gene; V was cut back by 6 bases and J by 7 bases. The germline V gene has CDR1 MNHEY and CDR2 SMNVEV (reference sequence). CDR3 sequence reads: CASSTAGGGQPQHF. As DNA, the CDR3 is TGTGCCAGCAGCACCGCAGGGGGCGGACAGCCCCAGCATTTT.